The clone carrying this T cell receptor beta chain was seen ten or more times. Per the study methods: Amplification of reference gene primers provided the estimated nucleated cell counts. This table comes from immunoSEQ multiplex PCR, and its TCRdb copy is limited to in-frame clones, with some not included. D and trimming were read from the DNA, whereas the V and J calls and clone size are those reported in that table. The data show about 200,000 clones, with 80% to 90% seen just once and around 4.9% held by the top ten. CDR3 length: 14 amino acids. CDR1 and CDR2 from the germline V gene are MNHEY and SMNVEV (reference sequence). Trimming removed 3 bases at V and 5 bases at J, with 11 bases between. The data are from a study of blood T cell repertoires in COVID-19.

The TCR was taken from a woman of 80 years or more with acute or convalescent COVID-19. Material for sequencing was peripheral blood. The J gene is TRBJ2-1, the V gene TRBV27, with a weak D call TRBD1 (5 bases). This CDR3 is CASSLRQTDNEQFF. DNA for the CDR3: TGTGCCAGCAGTTTGAGACAGACAGACAATGAGCAGTTCTTC.